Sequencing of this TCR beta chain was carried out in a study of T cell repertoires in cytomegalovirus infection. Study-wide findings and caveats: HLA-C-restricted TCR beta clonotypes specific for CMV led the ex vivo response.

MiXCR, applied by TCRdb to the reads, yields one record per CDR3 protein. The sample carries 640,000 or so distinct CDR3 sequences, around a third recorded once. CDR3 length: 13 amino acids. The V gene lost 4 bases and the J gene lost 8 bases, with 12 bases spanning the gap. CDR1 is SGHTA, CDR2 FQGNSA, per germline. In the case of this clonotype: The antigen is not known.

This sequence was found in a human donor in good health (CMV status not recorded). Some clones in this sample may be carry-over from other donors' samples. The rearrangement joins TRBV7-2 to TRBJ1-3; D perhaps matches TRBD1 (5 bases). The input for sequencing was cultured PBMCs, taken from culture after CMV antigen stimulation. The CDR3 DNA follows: TGTGCCAGCAGCTCGCAGGGACGAGACACCATATATTTT. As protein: CASSSQGRDTIYF.